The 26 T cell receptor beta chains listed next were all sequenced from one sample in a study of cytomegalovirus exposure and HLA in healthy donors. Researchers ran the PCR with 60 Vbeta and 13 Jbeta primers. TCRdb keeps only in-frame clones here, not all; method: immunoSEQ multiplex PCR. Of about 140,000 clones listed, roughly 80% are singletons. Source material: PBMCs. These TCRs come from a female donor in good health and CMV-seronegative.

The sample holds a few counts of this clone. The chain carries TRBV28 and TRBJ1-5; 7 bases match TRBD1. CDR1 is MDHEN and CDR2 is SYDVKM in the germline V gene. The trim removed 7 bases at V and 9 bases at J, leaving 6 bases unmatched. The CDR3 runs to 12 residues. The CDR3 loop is CASKQGSGPQHF. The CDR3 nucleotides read TGTGCCAGCAAACAGGGGTCGGGGCCCCAGCATTTT.

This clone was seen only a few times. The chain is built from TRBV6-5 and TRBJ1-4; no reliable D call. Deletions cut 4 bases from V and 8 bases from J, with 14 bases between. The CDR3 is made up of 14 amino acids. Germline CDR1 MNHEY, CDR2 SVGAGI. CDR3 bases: TGTGCCAGCAGTTCCGGGTCCCAGAAGGAAAAACTGTTTTTT. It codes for CASSSGSQKEKLFF.

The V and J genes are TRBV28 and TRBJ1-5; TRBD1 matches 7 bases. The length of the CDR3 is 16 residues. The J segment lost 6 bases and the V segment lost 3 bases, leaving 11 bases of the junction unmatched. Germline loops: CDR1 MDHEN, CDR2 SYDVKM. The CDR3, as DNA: TGTGCCAGCAGTTTCCCCGACAGGGCCTCAGGTCAGCCCCAGCATTTT. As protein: CASSFPDRASGQPQHF.

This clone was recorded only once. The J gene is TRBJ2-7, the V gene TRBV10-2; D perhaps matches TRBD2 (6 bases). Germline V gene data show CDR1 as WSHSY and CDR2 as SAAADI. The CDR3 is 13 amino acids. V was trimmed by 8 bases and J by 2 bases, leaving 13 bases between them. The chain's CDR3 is CASSVRLAYEQYF. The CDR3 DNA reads TGCGCCAGCTCGGTGAGACTAGCCTACGAGCAGTACTTC.

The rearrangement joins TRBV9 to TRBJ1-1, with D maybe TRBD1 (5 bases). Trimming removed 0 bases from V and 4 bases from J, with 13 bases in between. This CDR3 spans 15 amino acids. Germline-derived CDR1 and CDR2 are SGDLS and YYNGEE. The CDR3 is CASSVDPLRGTEAFF. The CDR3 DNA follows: TGTGCCAGCAGCGTAGATCCCCTTAGGGGCACTGAAGCTTTCTTT.

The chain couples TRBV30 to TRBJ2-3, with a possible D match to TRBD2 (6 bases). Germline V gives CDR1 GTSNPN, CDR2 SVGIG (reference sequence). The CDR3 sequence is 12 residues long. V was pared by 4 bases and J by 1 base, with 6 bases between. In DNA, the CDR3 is TGTGCCTGGACGGGAGGCACAGATACGCAGTATTTT. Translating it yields CAWTGGTDTQYF.

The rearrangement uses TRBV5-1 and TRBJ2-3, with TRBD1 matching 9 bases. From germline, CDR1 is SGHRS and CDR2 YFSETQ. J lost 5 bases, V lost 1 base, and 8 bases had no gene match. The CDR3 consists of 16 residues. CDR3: CASSLTGGKGEDTQYF. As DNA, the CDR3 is TGCGCCAGCAGCTTGACAGGGGGCAAAGGTGAAGATACGCAGTATTTT.

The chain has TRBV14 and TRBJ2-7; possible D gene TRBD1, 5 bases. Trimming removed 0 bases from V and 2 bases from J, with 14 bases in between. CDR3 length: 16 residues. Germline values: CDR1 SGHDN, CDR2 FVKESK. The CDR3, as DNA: TGTGCCAGCAGCCAAGATTTTAGGCTGACAGCCTACGAGCAGTACTTC. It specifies CASSQDFRLTAYEQYF.

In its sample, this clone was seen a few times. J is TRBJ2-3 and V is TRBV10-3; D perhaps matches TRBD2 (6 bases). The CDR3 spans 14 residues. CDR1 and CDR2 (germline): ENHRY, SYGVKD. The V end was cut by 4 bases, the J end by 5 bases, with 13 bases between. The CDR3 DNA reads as TGTGCCATCAGTGGGACTCACGGGGGAGATACGCAGTATTTT. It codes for CAISGTHGGDTQYF.

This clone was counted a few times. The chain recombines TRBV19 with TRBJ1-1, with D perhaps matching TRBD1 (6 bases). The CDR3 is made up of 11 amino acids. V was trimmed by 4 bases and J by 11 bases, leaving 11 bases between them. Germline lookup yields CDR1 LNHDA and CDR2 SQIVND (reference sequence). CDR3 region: CASSSQGQAFF. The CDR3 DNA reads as TGTGCCAGTAGTAGTCAGGGGCAGGCTTTCTTT. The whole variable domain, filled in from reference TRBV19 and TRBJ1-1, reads DGGITQSPKYLFRKEGQNVTLSCEQNLNHDAMYWYRQDPGQGLRLIYYSQIVNDFQKGDIAEGYSVSREKKESFPLTVTSAQKNPTAFYLCASSSQGQAFFGQGTRLTVV.

The CDR3 sequence: CASSLQGRGEQFF. Written as DNA, the CDR3 is TGTGCCAGCAGCCTACAGGGGCGGGGTGAGCAGTTCTTC. This chain connects TRBV16 to TRBJ2-1; D possibly corresponds to TRBD1 (7 bases). The CDR3 length is 13 residues. Trimming took 4 bases from V and 9 from J, leaving 13 bases between them. Germline values: CDR1 KGHSY, CDR2 FQNENV.

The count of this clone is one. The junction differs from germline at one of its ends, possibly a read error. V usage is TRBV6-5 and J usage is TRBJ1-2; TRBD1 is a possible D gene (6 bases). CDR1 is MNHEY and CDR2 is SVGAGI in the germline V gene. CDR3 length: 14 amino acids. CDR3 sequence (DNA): TGTGCCAACAGTTACGATGGGGGCCTTTATGGCTACACCTTC. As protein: CANSYDGGLYGYTF.

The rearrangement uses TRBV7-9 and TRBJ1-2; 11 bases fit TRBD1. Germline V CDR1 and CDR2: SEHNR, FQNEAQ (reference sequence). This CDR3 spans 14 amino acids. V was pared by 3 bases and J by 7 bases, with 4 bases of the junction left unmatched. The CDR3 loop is CASSLPGQGGGYTF. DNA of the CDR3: TGTGCCAGCAGCTTGCCGGGACAGGGGGGTGGCTACACCTTC.

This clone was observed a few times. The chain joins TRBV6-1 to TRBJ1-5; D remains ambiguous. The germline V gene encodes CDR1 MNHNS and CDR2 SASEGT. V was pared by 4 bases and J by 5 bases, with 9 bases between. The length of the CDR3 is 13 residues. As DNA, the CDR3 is TGTGCCAGCAGTGGGGAGGAGTATCAGCCCCAGCATTTT. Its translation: CASSGEEYQPQHF.

CDR3 coding DNA: TGTGCCAGCAGGGGGGGGCGCGTGAGGGAGACCCAGTACTTC. The encoded protein is CASRGGRVRETQYF. The V and J genes are TRBV6-5 and TRBJ2-5; possible D gene TRBD2, 7 bases. V was cut by 6 bases and J by 5 bases, with 16 bases left in between. Germline assignment: CDR1 MNHEY and CDR2 SVGAGI. The CDR3 loop spans 14 amino acids.

CDR3 residues: CASSLGLADYEQYF. The DNA for the CDR3 is TGTGCCAGCAGTTTAGGGCTAGCGGATTACGAGCAGTACTTC. V and J are TRBV28 and TRBJ2-7; TRBD2 agrees at 7 bases. This CDR3 has 14 amino acids. The germline V gene encodes CDR1 MDHEN and CDR2 SYDVKM. V trimming: 2 bases; J trimming: 4 bases; junction bases outside the gene matches: 5.

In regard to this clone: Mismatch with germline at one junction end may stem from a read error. CDR3 nucleotide sequence: TGTGCCAGCAGTTTGGGAAATACCGGGAGTTGGGGGACCGGGGAGCTGTTTTTT. Its translation: CASSLGNTGSWGTGELFF. The chain combines TRBV5-4 with TRBJ2-2, with D perhaps matching TRBD2 (6 bases). The germline V gene encodes CDR1 SGHNT and CDR2 YYREEE (reference sequence). The CDR3 loop spans 18 amino acids.

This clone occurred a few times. The CDR3 protein is CASSVVAGGTEAFF. In DNA form, the CDR3 reads TGTGCCAGCAGCGTAGTGGCAGGGGGCACTGAAGCTTTCTTT. This chain connects TRBV9 to TRBJ1-1; 7 bases line up with TRBD1. The CDR3 has 14 amino acids. The V gene end was trimmed by 0 bases and the J gene end by 4 bases; junction bases not matched to a gene: 3. The germline gives CDR1 SGDLS, CDR2 YYNGEE.

The CDR3 reads CASSFGTGNTEAFF. CDR3 DNA sequence: TGTGCCAGCAGTTTCGGGACAGGGAACACTGAAGCTTTCTTT. The V gene is TRBV27, the J gene TRBJ1-1; 8 bases agree with TRBD1. The CDR3 is 14 residues long. V gave up 3 bases and J gave up 1 base; unmatched junction bases: 1. CDR1 MNHEY and CDR2 SMNVEV come from the germline V gene (reference sequence).

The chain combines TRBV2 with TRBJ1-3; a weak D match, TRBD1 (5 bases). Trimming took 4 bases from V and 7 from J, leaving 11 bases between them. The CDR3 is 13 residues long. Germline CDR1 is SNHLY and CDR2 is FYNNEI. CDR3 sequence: CASSVREGNTIYF. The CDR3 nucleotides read TGTGCCAGCAGTGTCAGGGAAGGGAACACCATATATTTT.

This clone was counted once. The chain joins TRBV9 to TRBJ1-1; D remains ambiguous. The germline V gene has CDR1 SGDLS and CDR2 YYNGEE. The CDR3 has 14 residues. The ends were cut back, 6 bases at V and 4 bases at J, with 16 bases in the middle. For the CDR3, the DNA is TGTGCCAGCACCCCGGGAGGGTTGGGCACTGAAGCTTTCTTT. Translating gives CASTPGGLGTEAFF.

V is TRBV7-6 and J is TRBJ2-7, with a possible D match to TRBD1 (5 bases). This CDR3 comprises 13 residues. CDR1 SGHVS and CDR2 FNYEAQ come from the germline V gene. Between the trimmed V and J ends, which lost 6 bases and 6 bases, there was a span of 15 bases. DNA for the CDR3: TGTGCCAGCAGTTCGCTAGGGGTAATCGAGCAGTACTTC. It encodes CASSSLGVIEQYF.

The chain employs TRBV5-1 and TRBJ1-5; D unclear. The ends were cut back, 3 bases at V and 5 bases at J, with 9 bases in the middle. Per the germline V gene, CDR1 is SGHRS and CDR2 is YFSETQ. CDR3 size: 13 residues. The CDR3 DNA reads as TGCGCCAGCAGCTCGTCCGGGGATCAGCCCCAGCATTTT. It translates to CASSSSGDQPQHF.

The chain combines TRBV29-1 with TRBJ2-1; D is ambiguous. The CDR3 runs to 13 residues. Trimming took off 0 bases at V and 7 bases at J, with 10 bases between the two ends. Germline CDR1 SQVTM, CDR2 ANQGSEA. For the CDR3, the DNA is TGCAGCGTTGAAGAGGGCACTTTAAATGAGCAGTTCTTC. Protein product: CSVEEGTLNEQFF.

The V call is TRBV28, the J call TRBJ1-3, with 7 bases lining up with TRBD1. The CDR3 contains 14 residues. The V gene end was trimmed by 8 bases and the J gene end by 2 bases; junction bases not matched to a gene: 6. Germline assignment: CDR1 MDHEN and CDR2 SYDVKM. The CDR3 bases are TGTGCCAGCTGGGCCGGGACAGCTGGAAACACCATATATTTT. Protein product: CASWAGTAGNTIYF.

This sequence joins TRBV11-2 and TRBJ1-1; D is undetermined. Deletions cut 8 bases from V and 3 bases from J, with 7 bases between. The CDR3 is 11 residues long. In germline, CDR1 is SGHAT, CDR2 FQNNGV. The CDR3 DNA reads TGTGCCAGCGCCAGTTACACTGAAGCTTTCTTT. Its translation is CASASYTEAFF.